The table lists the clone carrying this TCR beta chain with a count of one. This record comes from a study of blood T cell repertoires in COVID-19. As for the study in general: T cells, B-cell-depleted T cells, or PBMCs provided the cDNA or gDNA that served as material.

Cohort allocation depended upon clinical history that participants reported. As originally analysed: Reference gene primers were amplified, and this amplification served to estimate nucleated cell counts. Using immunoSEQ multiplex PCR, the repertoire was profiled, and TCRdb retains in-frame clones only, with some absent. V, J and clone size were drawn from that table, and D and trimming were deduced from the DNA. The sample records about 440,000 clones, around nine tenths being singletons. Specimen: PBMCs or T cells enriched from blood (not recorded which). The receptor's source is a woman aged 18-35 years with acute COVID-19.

CDR3 DNA: TGTGCCAGCAGTGAAGGGGCCTTGGGGGGTCGCGGAGAGACCCAGTACTTC. It codes for CASSEGALGGRGETQYF. The chain uses TRBV6-1 and TRBJ2-5, with a possible D match to TRBD2 (6 bases). Trimming stripped 1 base from V and 4 bases from J, with 19 bases between. Germline CDR1 is MNHNS and CDR2 is SASEGT. The CDR3 length is 17 residues.